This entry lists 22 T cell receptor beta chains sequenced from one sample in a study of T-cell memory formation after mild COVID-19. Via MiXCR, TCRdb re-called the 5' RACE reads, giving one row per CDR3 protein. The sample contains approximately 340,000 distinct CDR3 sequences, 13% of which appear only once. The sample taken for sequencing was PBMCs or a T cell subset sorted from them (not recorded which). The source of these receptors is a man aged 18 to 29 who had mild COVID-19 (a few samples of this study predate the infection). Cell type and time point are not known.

The DNA for the CDR3 is TGTGCCAGCAGACCTTACAGGGGGTTGAGCAATCAGCCCCAGCATTTT. Translation gives CASRPYRGLSNQPQHF. This rearrangement joins TRBV28 to TRBJ1-5; 8 nucleotides line up with TRBD1. V lost 6 bases and J lost 1; bases outside the gene matches: 8. The CDR3 is 16 amino acids. Per germline, CDR1 MDHEN and CDR2 SYDVKM.

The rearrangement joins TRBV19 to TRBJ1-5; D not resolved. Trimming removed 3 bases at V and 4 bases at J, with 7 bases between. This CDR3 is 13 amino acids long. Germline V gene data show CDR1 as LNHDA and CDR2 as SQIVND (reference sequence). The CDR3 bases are TGTGCCAGTAGTATGGACCGGAATCAGCCCCAGCATTTT. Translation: CASSMDRNQPQHF.

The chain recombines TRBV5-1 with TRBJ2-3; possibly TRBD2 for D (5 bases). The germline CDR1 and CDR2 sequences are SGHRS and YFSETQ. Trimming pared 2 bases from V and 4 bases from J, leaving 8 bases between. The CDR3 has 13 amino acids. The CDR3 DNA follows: TGCGCCAGCAGCTTTTACGGGGCAGATACGCAGTATTTT. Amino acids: CASSFYGADTQYF.

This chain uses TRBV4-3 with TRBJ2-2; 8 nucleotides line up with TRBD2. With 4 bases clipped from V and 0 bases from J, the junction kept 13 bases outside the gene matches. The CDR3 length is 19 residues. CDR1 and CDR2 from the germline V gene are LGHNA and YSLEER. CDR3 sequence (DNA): TGCGCCAGCAGCCCAGGGACGGTCATTAGCGGGACGAACACCGGGGAGCTGTTTTTT. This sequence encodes CASSPGTVISGTNTGELFF.

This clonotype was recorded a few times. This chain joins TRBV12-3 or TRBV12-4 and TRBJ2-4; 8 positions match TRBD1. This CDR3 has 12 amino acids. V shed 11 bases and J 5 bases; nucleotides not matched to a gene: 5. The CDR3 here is CAGEDRENIQYF. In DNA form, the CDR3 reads TGTGCCGGGGAGGACAGGGAAAACATTCAGTACTTC.

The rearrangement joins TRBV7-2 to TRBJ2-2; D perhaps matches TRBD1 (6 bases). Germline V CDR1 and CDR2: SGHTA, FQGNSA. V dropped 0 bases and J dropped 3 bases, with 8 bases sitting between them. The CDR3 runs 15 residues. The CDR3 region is CASSLATGYTGELFF. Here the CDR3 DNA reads TGTGCCAGCAGCTTAGCTACAGGGTACACCGGGGAGCTGTTTTTT. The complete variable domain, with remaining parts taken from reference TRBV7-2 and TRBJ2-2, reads GAGVSQSPSNKVTEKGKDVELRCDPISGHTALYWYRQSLGQGLEFLIYFQGNSAPDKSGLPSDRFSAERTGGSVSTLTIQRTQQEDSAVYLCASSLATGYTGELFFGEGSRLTVL.

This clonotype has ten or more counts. The CDR3 here is CASSLLGPLAKNIQYF. DNA of the CDR3: TGTGCCAGCAGCCTGTTAGGGCCGCTAGCCAAAAACATTCAGTACTTC. The chain links TRBV7-9 to TRBJ2-4; no reliable D call. There are 16 residues in the CDR3. CDR1 SEHNR and CDR2 FQNEAQ come from the germline V gene (reference sequence). V lost 5 bases, J lost 0 bases, and 14 bases lay in between.

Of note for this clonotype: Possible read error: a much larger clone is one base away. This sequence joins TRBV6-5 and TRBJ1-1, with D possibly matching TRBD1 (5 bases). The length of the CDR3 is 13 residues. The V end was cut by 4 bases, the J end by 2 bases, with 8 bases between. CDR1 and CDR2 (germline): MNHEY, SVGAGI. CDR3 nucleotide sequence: TGTGCCAGCAGTTTTGGACACAACACTGAAGCTTTCTTT. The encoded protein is CASSFGHNTEAFF.

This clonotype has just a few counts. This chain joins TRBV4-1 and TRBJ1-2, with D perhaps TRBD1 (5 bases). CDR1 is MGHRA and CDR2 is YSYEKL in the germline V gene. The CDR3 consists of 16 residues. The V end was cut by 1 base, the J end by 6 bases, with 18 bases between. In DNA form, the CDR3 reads TGCGCCAGCAGCCAAGTTCTAGGGACGAGTAGGGATGGCTACACCTTC. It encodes CASSQVLGTSRDGYTF.

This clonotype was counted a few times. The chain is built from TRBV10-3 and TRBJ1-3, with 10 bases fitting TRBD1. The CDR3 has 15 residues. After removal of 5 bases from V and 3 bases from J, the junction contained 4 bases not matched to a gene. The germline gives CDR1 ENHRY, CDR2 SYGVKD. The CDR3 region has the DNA TGTGCCATCAGTTCGGGACAGGGGATTGGAAACACCATATATTTT. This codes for CAISSGQGIGNTIYF.

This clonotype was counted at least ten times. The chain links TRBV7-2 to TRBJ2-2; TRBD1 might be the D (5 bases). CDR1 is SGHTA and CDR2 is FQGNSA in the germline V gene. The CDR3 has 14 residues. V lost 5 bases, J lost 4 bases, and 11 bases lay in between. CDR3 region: CASSQDILTGELFF. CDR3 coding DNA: TGTGCCAGCAGCCAGGACATCCTCACCGGGGAGCTGTTTTTT.

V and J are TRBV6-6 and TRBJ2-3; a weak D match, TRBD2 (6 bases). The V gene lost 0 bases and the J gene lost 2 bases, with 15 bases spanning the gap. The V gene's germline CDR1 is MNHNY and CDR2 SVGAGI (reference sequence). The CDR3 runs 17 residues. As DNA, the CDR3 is TGTGCCAGCAGTTACTCCGGGGTAGCGGCACTCACAGATACGCAGTATTTT. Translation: CASSYSGVAALTDTQYF.

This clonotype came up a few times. CDR3 sequence reads: CASAKTGQGDYGYTF. The CDR3 nucleotides read TGTGCCAGCGCCAAAACGGGACAGGGGGACTATGGCTACACCTTC. This rearrangement joins TRBV6-5 to TRBJ1-2; 11 nucleotides match TRBD1. Germline V gene data show CDR1 as MNHEY and CDR2 as SVGAGI. Trimming removed 8 bases from V and 3 bases from J; junction bases left unmatched: 8. The CDR3 has 15 amino acids.

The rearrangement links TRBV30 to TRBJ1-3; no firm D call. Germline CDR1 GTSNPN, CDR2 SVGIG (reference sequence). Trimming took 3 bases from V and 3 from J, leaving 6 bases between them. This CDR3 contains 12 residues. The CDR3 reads CAWSKGGNTIYF. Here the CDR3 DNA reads TGTGCCTGGAGCAAGGGTGGAAACACCATATATTTT.

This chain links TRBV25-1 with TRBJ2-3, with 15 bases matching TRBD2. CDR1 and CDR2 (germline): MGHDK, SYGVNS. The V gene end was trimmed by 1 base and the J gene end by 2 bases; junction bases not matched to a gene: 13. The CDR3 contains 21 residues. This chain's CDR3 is CASSESPRGLAGGLTTDTQYF. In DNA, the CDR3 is TGTGCCAGCAGTGAATCCCCTCGGGGACTAGCGGGGGGCCTTACCACAGATACGCAGTATTTT. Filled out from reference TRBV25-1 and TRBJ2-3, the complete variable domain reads EADIYQTPRYLVIGTGKKITLECSQTMGHDKMYWYQQDPGMELHLIHYSYGVNSTEKGDLSSESTVSRIRTEHFPLTLESARPSHTSQYLCASSESPRGLAGGLTTDTQYFGPGTRLTVL.

DNA for the CDR3: TGTGCCAGCAACACCCTAGCGGGCAACAATGAGCAGTTCTTC. Its translation is CASNTLAGNNEQFF. V usage is TRBV27 and J usage is TRBJ2-1, with 8 bases matching TRBD2. From germline, CDR1 is MNHEY and CDR2 SMNVEV (reference sequence). V lost 7 bases and J lost 5; bases outside the gene matches: 7. There are 14 residues in the CDR3.

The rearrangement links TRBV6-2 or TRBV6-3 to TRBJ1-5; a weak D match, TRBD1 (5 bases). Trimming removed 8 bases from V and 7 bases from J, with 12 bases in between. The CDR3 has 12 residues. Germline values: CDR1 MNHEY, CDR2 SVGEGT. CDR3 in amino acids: CASQERGQPQHF. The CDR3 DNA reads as TGTGCCAGCCAGGAACGGGGGCAGCCCCAGCATTTT.

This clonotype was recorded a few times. CDR3 amino acids: CASSQSPLRARLPPYNEQFF. The CDR3 DNA sequence: TGCGCCAGCAGCCAAAGCCCTTTGAGGGCGAGACTACCACCATACAATGAGCAGTTCTTC. J is TRBJ2-1 and V is TRBV4-1; the D gene is possibly TRBD2 (5 bases). There are 20 residues in the CDR3. In germline, CDR1 is MGHRA, CDR2 YSYEKL. V lost 2 bases and J lost 4, with 27 bases in between.

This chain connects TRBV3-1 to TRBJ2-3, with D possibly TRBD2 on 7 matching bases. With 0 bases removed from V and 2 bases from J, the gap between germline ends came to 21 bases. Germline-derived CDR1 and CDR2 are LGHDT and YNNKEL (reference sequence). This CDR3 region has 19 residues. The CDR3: CASSQERGFAGAVTDTQYF. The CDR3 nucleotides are TGTGCCAGCAGCCAAGAAAGAGGCTTTGCGGGGGCTGTCACAGATACGCAGTATTTT.

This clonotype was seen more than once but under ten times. This CDR3 is CASSLAGALNEQFF. Here the CDR3 DNA reads TGTGCCAGCAGCTTAGCGGGGGCCCTCAATGAGCAGTTCTTC. The chain is built from TRBV7-6 and TRBJ2-1, with a tentative D call TRBD1 (6 bases). The V and J ends lost 0 bases and 6 bases respectively, with 9 bases between them. Germline CDR1 is SGHVS and CDR2 is FNYEAQ. The length of the CDR3 is 14 residues.

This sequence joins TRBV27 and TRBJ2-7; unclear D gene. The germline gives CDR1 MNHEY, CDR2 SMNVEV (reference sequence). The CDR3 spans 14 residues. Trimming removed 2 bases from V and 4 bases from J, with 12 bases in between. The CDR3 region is CASSLGLTPYEQYF. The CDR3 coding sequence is TGTGCCAGCAGTTTAGGGTTGACACCTTACGAGCAGTACTTC.

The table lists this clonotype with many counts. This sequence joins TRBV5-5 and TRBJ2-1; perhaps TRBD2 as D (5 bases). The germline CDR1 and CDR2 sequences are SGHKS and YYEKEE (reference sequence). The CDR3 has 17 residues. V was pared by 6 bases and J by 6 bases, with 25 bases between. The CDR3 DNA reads TGTGCCAGCACCCCGCGAATCACCGGAGCGGACGTCAATGAGCAGTTCTTC. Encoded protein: CASTPRITGADVNEQFF.